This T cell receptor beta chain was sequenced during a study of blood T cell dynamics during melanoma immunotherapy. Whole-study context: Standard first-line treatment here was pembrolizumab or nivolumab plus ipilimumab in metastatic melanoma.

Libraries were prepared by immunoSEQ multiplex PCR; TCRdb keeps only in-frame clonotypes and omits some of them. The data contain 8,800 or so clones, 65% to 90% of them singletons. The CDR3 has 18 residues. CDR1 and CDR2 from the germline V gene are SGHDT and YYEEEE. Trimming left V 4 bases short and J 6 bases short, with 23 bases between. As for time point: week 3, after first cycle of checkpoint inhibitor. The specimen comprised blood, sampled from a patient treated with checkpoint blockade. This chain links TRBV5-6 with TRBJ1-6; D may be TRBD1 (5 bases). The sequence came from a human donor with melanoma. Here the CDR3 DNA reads TGTGCCAGCAGCCGGCCTGTGGGACTCCAGGCCCTTAATTCACCCCTCCACTTT. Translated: CASSRPVGLQALNSPLHF.